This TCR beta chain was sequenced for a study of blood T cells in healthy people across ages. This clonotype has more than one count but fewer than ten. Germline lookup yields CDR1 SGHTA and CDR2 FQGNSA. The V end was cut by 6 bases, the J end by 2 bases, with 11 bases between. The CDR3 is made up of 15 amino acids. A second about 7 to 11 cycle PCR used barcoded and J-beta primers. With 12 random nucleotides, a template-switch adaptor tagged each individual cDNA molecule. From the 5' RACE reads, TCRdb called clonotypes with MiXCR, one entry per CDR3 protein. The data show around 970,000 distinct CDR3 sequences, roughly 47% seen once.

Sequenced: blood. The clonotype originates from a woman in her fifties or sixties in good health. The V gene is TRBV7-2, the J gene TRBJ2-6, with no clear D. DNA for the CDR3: TGTGCCAGCAGGCAGCCGTCGGCTGGGGCCAACGTCCTGACTTTC. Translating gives CASRQPSAGANVLTF.